This entry lists 18 T cell receptor beta chains sequenced from one sample in a study of Ad26.COV2.S vaccination and SARS-CoV-2 variants. The method was immunoSEQ multiplex PCR; TCRdb's version includes in-frame clones alone and lacks a portion of them. The data hold around 300,000 clones, with roughly nine tenths observed a single time. Treatment here: 19 received Ad26.COV2.S at low or high dose, single or two shots; 5 received placebo; per-sample allocation not given. Sampling happened 63 days after the first vaccine or placebo injection. This specimen was peripheral blood, taken in a trial of Ad26.COV2.S vaccine versus placebo. All receptors derive from a person aged 18-60 years who received the Ad26.COV2.S COVID-19 vaccine or a placebo.

The rearrangement uses TRBV7-2 and TRBJ1-4; no definite D call. The CDR3 sequence is 13 residues long. Germline-derived CDR1 and CDR2 are SGHTA and FQGNSA. V was cut by 5 bases and J by 3 bases, with 7 bases left in between. CDR3: CASSLGPNEKLFF. DNA for the CDR3: TGTGCCAGCAGCCTAGGTCCTAATGAAAAACTGTTTTTT.

The J gene is TRBJ2-2, the V gene TRBV19; D possibly corresponds to TRBD2 (6 bases). The CDR3 consists of 15 residues. V lost 4 bases, J lost 7 bases, and 16 bases lay in between. Germline values: CDR1 LNHDA, CDR2 SQIVND (reference sequence). CDR3 sequence reads: CASSKGLMHGGELFF. Here the CDR3 DNA reads TGTGCCAGTAGTAAGGGACTTATGCACGGCGGGGAGCTGTTTTTT.

Points on this clone: The same CDR3 can be traced to other DNA sequences in this sample. The chain couples TRBV7-9 to TRBJ1-5, with 10 bases lining up with TRBD1. This CDR3 contains 14 residues. From germline, CDR1 is SEHNR and CDR2 FQNEAQ (reference sequence). Trimming cost V 3 bases and J 4 bases; bases outside gene matches: 0. CDR3 in amino acids: CASSLGQGNQPQHF. The CDR3 nucleotides are TGTGCCAGCAGCTTGGGACAGGGGAATCAGCCCCAGCATTTT.

This clone appeared once. The rearrangement joins TRBV2 to TRBJ1-3; 7 positions agree with TRBD1. The V gene's germline CDR1 is SNHLY and CDR2 FYNNEI. This CDR3 region has 17 residues. V was clipped by 3 bases and J by 4 bases; unmatched bases: 12. The CDR3 spells CASSEKTGYSLGNTIYF. The CDR3 DNA follows: TGTGCCAGCAGTGAGAAGACAGGGTATTCGCTGGGAAACACCATATATTTT.

The chain links TRBV5-1 to TRBJ2-1; 13 nucleotides line up with TRBD2. Per the germline V gene, CDR1 is SGHRS and CDR2 is YFSETQ. The CDR3 is 16 residues long. V gave up 3 bases and J gave up 5 bases; unmatched junction bases: 5. In nucleotides, the CDR3 is TGCGCCAGCAGCTGGACGGGACTAGCGGGGAACAATGAGCAGTTCTTC. It encodes CASSWTGLAGNNEQFF.

This rearrangement joins TRBV29-1 to TRBJ1-2; possibly TRBD1 for D (6 bases). Trimming took off 1 base at V and 0 bases at J, with 12 bases between the two ends. Per the germline V gene, CDR1 is SQVTM and CDR2 is ANQGSEA. This CDR3 region has 15 residues. The CDR3 DNA follows: TGCAGCGTTGAAGGTGTCAGGGGAGCTAACTATGGCTACACCTTC. This translates into CSVEGVRGANYGYTF.

The rearrangement uses TRBV19 and TRBJ1-1; no clear D gene. This CDR3 contains 14 residues. V lost 5 bases and J 7 bases, leaving 17 bases between the germline ends. Germline V lookup: CDR1 LNHDA, CDR2 SQIVND (reference sequence). In DNA, the CDR3 is TGTGCCAGTAGTGCCAGGACGGACGGACTTGAAGCTTTCTTT. This encodes CASSARTDGLEAFF.

Concerning this clone itself: Other DNA sequences from this sample encode an identical CDR3 as well. The gene calls are TRBV18 and TRBJ1-1, with TRBD1 as a possible D gene (5 bases). Trimming took 3 bases from V and 0 from J, leaving 8 bases between them. The CDR3 is 14 amino acids. CDR1 and CDR2 from the germline V gene are KGHSH and LQKENI. The CDR3 region has the DNA TGTGCCAGCTCACCCGACAGATTGAACACTGAAGCTTTCTTT. It codes for CASSPDRLNTEAFF.

The CDR3 loop is CASSWTSGTDNSNQPQHF. DNA for the CDR3: TGTGCCAGCAGCTGGACTTCCGGGACAGACAATAGCAATCAGCCCCAGCATTTT. V usage is TRBV5-6 and J usage is TRBJ1-5, with 7 bases aligning to TRBD1. Germline CDR1 SGHDT, CDR2 YYEEEE. The CDR3 consists of 18 residues. Losses at the gene ends were 3 bases for V and 0 bases for J; bases not matched to a gene: 12.

The CDR3 spells CASSQNLGTSAQQDTQYF. The CDR3 DNA is TGTGCCAGCAGCCAAAACCTCGGGACTAGCGCTCAGCAAGATACGCAGTATTTT. The rearrangement joins TRBV4-2 to TRBJ2-3; 10 nucleotides match TRBD2. After removal of 2 bases from V and 5 bases from J, the junction contained 13 bases not matched to a gene. Germline-derived CDR1 and CDR2 are LGHNA and YNFKEQ. The CDR3 contains 18 residues.

J is TRBJ1-6 and V is TRBV7-9, with TRBD1 as a possible D gene (5 bases). This CDR3 has 17 amino acids. Germline V lookup: CDR1 SEHNR, CDR2 FQNEAQ (reference sequence). The V gene lost 3 bases and the J gene lost 6 bases, with 18 bases spanning the gap. This CDR3 is CASSFSRVAGSNSPLHF. CDR3 coding DNA: TGTGCCAGCAGCTTTAGCAGGGTGGCAGGGTCTAATTCACCCCTCCACTTT. The complete variable domain, with remaining parts taken from reference TRBV7-9 and TRBJ1-6, reads DTGVSQNPRHKITKRGQNVTFRCDPISEHNRLYWYRQTLGQGPEFLTYFQNEAQLEKSRLLSDRFSAERPKGSFSTLEIQRTEQGDSAMYLCASSFSRVAGSNSPLHFGNGTRLTVT.

V gene TRBV7-9 combines with J gene TRBJ2-5; D tentatively fits TRBD1 or TRBD2 (5 bases each). Germline V lookup: CDR1 SEHNR, CDR2 FQNEAQ (reference sequence). The CDR3 runs 16 residues. The ends were cut back, 4 bases at V and 3 bases at J, with 18 bases in the middle. CDR3 sequence (DNA): TGTGCCAGCAGCTCCGGGGACCTATCCGGGGAAGAGACCCAGTACTTC. Its protein product is CASSSGDLSGEETQYF.

This clone appeared a single time. This chain uses TRBV27 with TRBJ2-5; D not resolved. Germline V gene lookup returns CDR1 MNHEY and CDR2 SMNVEV (reference sequence). The CDR3 sequence is 13 residues long. V lost 4 bases to trimming and J lost 5 bases, with 11 bases between them. The DNA for the CDR3 is TGTGCCAGCAGTTCTGGGTTTGGGGAGACCCAGTACTTC. Amino acid sequence: CASSSGFGETQYF.

The chain links TRBV4-3 to TRBJ2-3; no clear D gene. Trimming pared 3 bases from V and 6 bases from J, leaving 16 bases between. CDR1 and CDR2 (germline): LGHNA, YSLEER. The CDR3 contains 15 residues. For the CDR3, the DNA is TGCGCCAGCAGCCAGAGGATCATTTCCGTTGATACGCAGTATTTT. As protein: CASSQRIISVDTQYF.

The sample holds one count of this clone. In nucleotides, the CDR3 is TGTGCCTGGAGTGAGGGAAACACCATATATTTT. Translation gives CAWSEGNTIYF. The genes are TRBV30 and TRBJ1-3; no firm D call. CDR1 GTSNPN and CDR2 SVGIG come from the germline V gene (reference sequence). This CDR3 has 11 residues. Trimming left V 1 base short and J 4 bases short, with 2 bases between.

The chain couples TRBV7-2 to TRBJ1-2; D is uncertain. Germline V lookup: CDR1 SGHTA, CDR2 FQGNSA. The length of the CDR3 is 14 residues. V was trimmed by 1 base and J by 5 bases, leaving 11 bases between them. The CDR3 DNA is TGTGCCAGCAGCTTAGGAGGGAATGTTTATGGCTACACCTTC. As protein: CASSLGGNVYGYTF.

The rearrangement joins TRBV3-1 (or the pseudogene TRBV3-2) to TRBJ2-7, with 12 nucleotides matching TRBD2. The CDR3 is 14 residues long. Germline V gene data show CDR1 as LGHDT and CDR2 as YNNKEL (reference sequence). The V and J ends lost 4 bases and 6 bases, in that order; junction bases with no gene match: 4. This CDR3 is CASSPRLAGAEQYV. The CDR3 DNA reads TGTGCCAGCAGCCCGAGACTAGCGGGGGCCGAGCAGTACGTC.

This chain joins TRBV5-5 and TRBJ1-3; no definite D call. The germline gives CDR1 SGHKS, CDR2 YYEKEE (reference sequence). The CDR3 extends over 14 amino acids. V lost 0 bases and J lost 0, with 4 bases in between. CDR3 protein: CASSLDASGNTIYF. CDR3 nucleotide sequence: TGTGCCAGCAGCTTGGATGCCTCTGGAAACACCATATATTTT. Based on the CDR3 plus reference TRBV5-5 and TRBJ1-3, the full variable domain is DAGVTQSPTHLIKTRGQQVTLRCSPISGHKSVSWYQQVLGQGPQFIFQYYEKEERGRGNFPDRFSARQFPNYSSELNVNALLLGDSALYLCASSLDASGNTIYFGEGSWLTVV.